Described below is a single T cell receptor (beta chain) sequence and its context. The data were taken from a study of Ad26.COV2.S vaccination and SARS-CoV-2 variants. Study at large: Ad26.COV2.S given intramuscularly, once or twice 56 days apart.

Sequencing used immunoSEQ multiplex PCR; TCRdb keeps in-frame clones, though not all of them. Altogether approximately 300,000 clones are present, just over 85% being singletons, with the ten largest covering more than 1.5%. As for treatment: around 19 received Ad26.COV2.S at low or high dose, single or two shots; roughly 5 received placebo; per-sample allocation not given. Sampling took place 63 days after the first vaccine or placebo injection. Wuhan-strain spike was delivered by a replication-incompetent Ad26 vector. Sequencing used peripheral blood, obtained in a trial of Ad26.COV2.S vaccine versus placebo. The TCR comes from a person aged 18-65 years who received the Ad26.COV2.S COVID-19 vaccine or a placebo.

This chain's CDR3 is CAISRQDTGELFF. CDR3 sequence (DNA): TGTGCCATCAGTAGACAAGACACCGGGGAGCTGTTTTTT. The rearrangement uses TRBV10-3 and TRBJ2-2; D is uncertain. This CDR3 has 13 amino acids. Germline assignment: CDR1 ENHRY and CDR2 SYGVKD. Trimming cost V 5 bases and J 3 bases, with 7 bases left between them.